This T cell receptor (beta chain) was identified in a study of T cell clonality in common variable immunodeficiency. Study conclusions and caveats: Fewer TCRbeta clones were shared among CVID subjects than controls. In common variable immunodeficiency, TCR beta chains reportedly carried fewer deletions and N-nucleotide insertions.

Equal genomic DNA amounts from CVID and control samples were sequenced. Sequenced by immunoSEQ multiplex PCR; TCRdb stores in-frame clones only, minus some. This sample carries under 45,000 clones and no singletons, and over 1.2% goes to the top ten. This clone was observed at least ten times. What it binds is not known. The read ends 3 residues early relative to the CDR3; the germline J gene fills the gap. This CDR3 is 14 amino acids long. From germline, CDR1 is SGHDT and CDR2 YYEEEE. V lost 2 bases and J 4 bases, leaving 9 bases between the germline ends. Specimen: peripheral blood mononuclear cells. This TCR was sampled from a person aged 18 to 75 in good health. The chain links TRBV5-6 to TRBJ1-4; no clear D. CDR3 bases read: TGTGCCAGCAGCTTAGAGGGTGATAATGAAAAA. Its translation: CASSLEGDNEK. The whole CDR3 region reads CASSLEGDNEKLFF. Full variable domain (missing parts from reference TRBV5-6 and TRBJ1-4): DAGVTQSPTHLIKTRGQQVTLRCSPKSGHDTVSWYQQALGQGPQFIFQYYEEEERQRGNFPDRFSGHQFPNYSSELNVNALLLGDSALYLCASSLEGDNEKLFFGSGTQLSVL.